There are many counts of the clone carrying this T cell receptor beta chain. Its target is unknown. Its ends do not fully match the called genes, so a read error is possible. The data derive from a study of cytomegalovirus exposure and HLA in healthy donors. Study-level findings and limits: Reportedly, cytomegalovirus status was diagnosed with high sensitivity and specificity. CMV serostatus was the only immune exposure information that was available. Roughly uniform sequencing depth across donors was assumed, possibly incorrectly.

The CDR3 runs to 16 residues. The germline V gene encodes CDR1 MGHDK and CDR2 SYGVNS. PCR used 60 Vbeta primers and 13 Jbeta primers. Sequenced by immunoSEQ multiplex PCR; TCRdb stores in-frame clones only, minus some. The sample records about 160,000 clones, over 65% being singletons. The TCR was taken from a man aged 35-49 years in good health and CMV-seropositive. V and J are TRBV25-1 and TRBJ2-3, with 8 bases lining up with TRBD1. Material for sequencing was PBMCs. DNA for the CDR3: TGTGCCAGCAGTGAACCGGGGGACAGGCTCACATATACGCAGTATTTT. Translating gives CASSEPGDRLTYTQYF.